This T cell receptor beta chain originates from a study of PD-1 blockade in classical Hodgkin lymphoma. Time point: cycle 4 day 1 (C4D1), after about 6 weeks of nivolumab. Every patient was affected by relapse after autologous stem cell transplantation, while exposure to brentuximab vedotin was not uniform. Here immunoSEQ multiplex PCR was the method, and the copy in TCRdb shows in-frame clones only, minus some. Of around 60,000 clones listed, 87% are singletons. This CDR3 spans 16 amino acids. Germline CDR1 reads SGHRS; CDR2 reads YFSETQ. Trimming cost V 4 bases and J 3 bases, with 18 bases left between them.

The origin of this receptor is a human donor with classical Hodgkin lymphoma. Sequenced material: peripheral blood mononuclear cells (PBMCs), taken before the fourth cycle of nivolumab. The rearrangement uses TRBV5-1 and TRBJ2-3; possible D gene TRBD2, 7 bases. CDR3 DNA sequence: TGCGCCAGCAGCCCTCAACCGGGGGGCGGGACAGATACGCAGTATTTT. Its protein is CASSPQPGGGTDTQYF.